The rows below give T cell receptor beta chains drawn from one sample of a study of human T cells and chemical hapten exposure. TCRdb fed the RACE reads into MiXCR, producing one record per CDR3 protein. The data show around 120,000 distinct CDR3 sequences, less than 15% seen once. The sample consisted of whole blood, taken in connection with sensitization to the hapten diphenylcyclopropenone (DPC). The origin of the receptors is a woman under 30 with alopecia areata. Some clones in this sample may be carry-over from other donors' samples. The CDR3 runs from the conserved cysteine through the conserved F or W. The order of the fields is J gene, clone size, V gene, D gene, CDR3 protein. D genes are given only for firm matches. Rows give clone size only sometimes, using once, few, many, or a class for an expanded clone.

TRBJ1-3,NA,TRBV11-1,NA,CASSLYYFGRLGPGNTIYF
TRBJ2-3,many,TRBV10-3,NA,CAISESIGTTFVADTQYF
TRBJ2-5,many,TRBV12-2,NA,CASRLVIHPTQETQYF
TRBJ2-1,NA,TRBV5-1,TRBD1,CASSWDRAREQFF
TRBJ2-4,NA,TRBV6-1,TRBD1,CASSEDETGVIRAKNIQYF
TRBJ1-5,NA,TRBV7-9,NA,CASSFMGVNQPQHF
TRBJ1-4,NA,TRBV14,TRBD1,CASRPTGVEKLFF
TRBJ1-1,NA,TRBV28,NA,CASNPRGNTEAFF
TRBJ1-6,NA,TRBV7-9,TRBD1,CASSSDRASSYNSPLHF
TRBJ1-1,NA,TRBV5-1,TRBD1,CASSLRKDRATEAFF
TRBJ1-6,many,TRBV5-5,NA,CASSLEGSSYNSPLHF
TRBJ2-3,NA,TRBV21-1,NA,CASTIRTASGDTDTQYF
TRBJ1-1,NA,TRBV10-2,NA,CASSAASTLNTEAFF
TRBJ2-1,many,TRBV2,NA,CASAADSYNEQFF
TRBJ2-7,NA,TRBV28,NA,CASSFYASYEQYF
TRBJ1-6,many,TRBV28,TRBD1,CASSSAGTGRSSPLHF
TRBJ1-1,NA,TRBV6-5,NA,CASSYKRPMNTEAFF
TRBJ2-2,NA,TRBV4-2,TRBD2,CASSGTSGTGELFF
TRBJ2-2,few,TRBV4-3,NA,CASSQDWGLSGELFF
TRBJ1-2,few,TRBV6-2/TRBV6-3,NA,CASSRTQGNYGYTF
TRBJ1-6,many,TRBV5-4,TRBD1,CASSPRDREKSLHF
TRBJ2-7,NA,TRBV29-1,NA,CSVQGGREYAYEQYF
TRBJ2-7,NA,TRBV27,NA,CASRDGPTWGEQYF
TRBJ2-1,NA,TRBV18,TRBD1,CASSLLRGTGAPNEQFF
TRBJ2-1,few,TRBV7-6,NA,CASSSRDSSSYNEQFF
TRBJ1-1,NA,TRBV11-2,TRBD1,CASSRDRGFDAFF
TRBJ1-2,NA,TRBV28,NA,CASSLRQNGYTF
TRBJ1-2,many,TRBV7-9,NA,CASSPDGGNYGYTF
TRBJ1-1,few,TRBV2,NA,CASSERLRTEAFF
TRBJ2-3,NA,TRBV2,NA,CASSQPLQVLDTDTQYF